This T cell receptor beta chain comes out of a study of blood T cell repertoires in COVID-19. V dropped 4 bases and J dropped 6 bases, with 13 bases sitting between them. This CDR3 is built from 14 residues. Germline V lookup: CDR1 SGHTA, CDR2 FQGTGA. Data came from immunoSEQ multiplex PCR; TCRdb stores just in-frame clones and leaves some out. The sample includes about 300,000 clones, around nine tenths seen only once; the top ten take about 6%. This chain connects TRBV7-3 to TRBJ2-1, with D perhaps TRBD1 (5 bases). The sample comprised PBMCs or T cells enriched from blood (not recorded which). The source is a woman between 25 and 40 years old who had recovered from COVID-19. CDR3 region: CASSSAGWANEQFF. The CDR3 nucleotides read TGTGCCAGCAGCTCCGCAGGGTGGGCCAATGAGCAGTTCTTC.